Sequencing of this T cell receptor beta chain was carried out in a study of T-cell memory formation after mild COVID-19. Findings and caveats of the study: The authors did not confirm SARS-CoV-2 specificity of second-wave clones peaking day 37.

Germline V lookup: CDR1 SQVTM, CDR2 ANQGSEA. The CDR3 loop spans 12 amino acids. V was shortened by 6 bases and J by 7 bases, with 12 bases between the two germline ends. Of note for this clonotype: No antigen is known for it.

Constant-segment primers were used for 5'RACE, and the resulting TCR alpha and TCR beta cDNA libraries carried sample barcodes and UMIs. TCRdb reprocessed the 5' RACE reads with MiXCR, giving one entry per CDR3 protein. The sample records fewer than 350,000 distinct CDR3 sequences, about a sixth being singletons. The rearrangement joins TRBV29-1 to TRBJ2-2; D remains ambiguous. The sequence derives from a man between 18 and 35 years old who had mild COVID-19 (a few samples of this study predate the infection). Cell type and time point are not known. The source material was PBMCs or a T cell subset sorted from them (not recorded which). The CDR3 coding sequence is TGCAGCGTCGTTAAAGGTCACGGGGAGCTGTTTTTT. This gives the protein CSVVKGHGELFF.